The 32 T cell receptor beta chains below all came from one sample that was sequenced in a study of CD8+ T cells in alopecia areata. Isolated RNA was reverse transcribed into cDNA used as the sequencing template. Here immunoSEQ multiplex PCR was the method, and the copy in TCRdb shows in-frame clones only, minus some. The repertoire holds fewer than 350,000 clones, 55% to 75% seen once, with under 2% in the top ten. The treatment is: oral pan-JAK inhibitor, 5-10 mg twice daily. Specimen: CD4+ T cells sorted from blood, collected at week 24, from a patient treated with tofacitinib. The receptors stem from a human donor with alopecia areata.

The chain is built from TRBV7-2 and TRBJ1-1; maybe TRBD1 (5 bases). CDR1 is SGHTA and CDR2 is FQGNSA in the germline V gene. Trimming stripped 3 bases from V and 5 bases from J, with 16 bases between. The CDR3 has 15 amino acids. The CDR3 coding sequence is TGTGCCAGCAGCTTTAATCGGGGGACGAGAACTGAAGCTTTCTTT. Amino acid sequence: CASSFNRGTRTEAFF. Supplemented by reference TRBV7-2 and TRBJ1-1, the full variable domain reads GAGVSQSPSNKVTEKGKDVELRCDPISGHTALYWYRQSLGQGLEFLIYFQGNSAPDKSGLPSDRFSAERTGGSVSTLTIQRTQQEDSAVYLCASSFNRGTRTEAFFGQGTRLTVV.

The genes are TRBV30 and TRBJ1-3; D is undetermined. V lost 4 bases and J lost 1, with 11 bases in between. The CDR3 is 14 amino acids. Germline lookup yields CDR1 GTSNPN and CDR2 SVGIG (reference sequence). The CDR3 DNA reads TGTGCCTGGAACTTCCCAGGATCTGGAAACACCATATATTTT. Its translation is CAWNFPGSGNTIYF.

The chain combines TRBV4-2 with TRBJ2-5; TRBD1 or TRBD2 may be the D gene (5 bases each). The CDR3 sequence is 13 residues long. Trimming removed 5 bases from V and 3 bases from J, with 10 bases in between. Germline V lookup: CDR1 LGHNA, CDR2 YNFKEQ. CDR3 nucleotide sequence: TGTGCCAGCAGCGTGAGAGGGGAAGAGACCCAGTACTTC. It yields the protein CASSVRGEETQYF.

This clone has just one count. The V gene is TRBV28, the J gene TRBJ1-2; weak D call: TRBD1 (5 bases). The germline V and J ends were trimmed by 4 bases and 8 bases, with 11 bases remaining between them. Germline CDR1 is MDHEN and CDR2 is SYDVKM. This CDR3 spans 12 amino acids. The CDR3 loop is CASSYQGLGYTF. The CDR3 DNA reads TGTGCCAGCAGTTACCAGGGTCTGGGCTACACCTTC.

CDR3 residues: CAWTKRATGNTIYF. In nucleotides, the CDR3 is TGTGCCTGGACTAAAAGGGCTACAGGAAACACCATATATTTT. J is TRBJ1-3 and V is TRBV30; D is undetermined. Trimming took off 4 bases at V and 4 bases at J, with 14 bases between the two ends. Germline assignment: CDR1 GTSNPN and CDR2 SVGIG (reference sequence). The CDR3 covers 14 residues.

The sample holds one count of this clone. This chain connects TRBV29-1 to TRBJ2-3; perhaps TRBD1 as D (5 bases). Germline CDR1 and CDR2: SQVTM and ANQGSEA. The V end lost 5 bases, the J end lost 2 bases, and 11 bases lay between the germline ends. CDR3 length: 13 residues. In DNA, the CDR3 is TGCAGCGTTAGGGGCAAAGTCACAGATACGCAGTATTTT. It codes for CSVRGKVTDTQYF.

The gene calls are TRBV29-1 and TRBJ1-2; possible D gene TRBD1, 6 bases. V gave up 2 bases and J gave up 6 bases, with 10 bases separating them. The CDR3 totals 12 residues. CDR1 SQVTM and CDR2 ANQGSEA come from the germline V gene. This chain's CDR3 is CSVERGGNGYTF. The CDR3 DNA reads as TGCAGCGTTGAAAGAGGGGGAAATGGCTACACCTTC.

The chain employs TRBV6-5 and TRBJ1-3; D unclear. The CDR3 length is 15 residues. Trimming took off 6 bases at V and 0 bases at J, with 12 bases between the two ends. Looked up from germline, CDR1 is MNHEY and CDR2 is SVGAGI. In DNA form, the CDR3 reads TGTGCCAGCAGCGCAAACAGTTTCTCTGGAAACACCATATATTTT. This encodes CASSANSFSGNTIYF.

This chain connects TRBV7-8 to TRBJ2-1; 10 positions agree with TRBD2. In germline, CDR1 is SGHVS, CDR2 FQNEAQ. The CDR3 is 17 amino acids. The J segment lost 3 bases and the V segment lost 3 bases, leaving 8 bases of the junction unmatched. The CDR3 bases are TGTGCCAGCAGCTTTAGGCCCGTAGCGGGGGGCTACAATGAGCAGTTCTTC. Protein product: CASSFRPVAGGYNEQFF. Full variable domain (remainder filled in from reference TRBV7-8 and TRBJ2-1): GAGVSQSPRYKVAKRGQDVALRCDPISGHVSLFWYQQALGQGPEFLTYFQNEAQLDKSGLPSDRFFAERPEGSVSTLKIQRTQQEDSAVYLCASSFRPVAGGYNEQFFGPGTRLTVL.

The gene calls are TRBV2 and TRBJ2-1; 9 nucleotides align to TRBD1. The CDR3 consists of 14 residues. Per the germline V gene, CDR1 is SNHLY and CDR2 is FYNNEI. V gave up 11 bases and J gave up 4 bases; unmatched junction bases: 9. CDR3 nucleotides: TGTGCCGTTGTACGGGACAGGGTTTACAATGAGCAGTTCTTC. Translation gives CAVVRDRVYNEQFF.

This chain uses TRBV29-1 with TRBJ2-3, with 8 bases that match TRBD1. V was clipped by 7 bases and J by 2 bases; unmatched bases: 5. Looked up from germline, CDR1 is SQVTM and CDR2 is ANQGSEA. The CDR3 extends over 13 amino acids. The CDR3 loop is CSAWDRNTDTQYF. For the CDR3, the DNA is TGCAGCGCGTGGGACAGGAACACAGATACGCAGTATTTT.

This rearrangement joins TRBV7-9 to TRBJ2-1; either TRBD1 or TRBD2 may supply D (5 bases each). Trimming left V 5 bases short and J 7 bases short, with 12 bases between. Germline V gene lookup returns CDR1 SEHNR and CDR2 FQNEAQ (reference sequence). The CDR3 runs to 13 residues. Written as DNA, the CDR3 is TGTGCCAGCAGCATAGGATGGGGGAATGAGCAGTTCTTC. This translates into CASSIGWGNEQFF. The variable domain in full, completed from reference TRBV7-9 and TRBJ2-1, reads DTGVSQNPRHKITKRGQNVTFRCDPISEHNRLYWYRQTLGQGPEFLTYFQNEAQLEKSRLLSDRFSAERPKGSFSTLEIQRTEQGDSAMYLCASSIGWGNEQFFGPGTRLTVL.

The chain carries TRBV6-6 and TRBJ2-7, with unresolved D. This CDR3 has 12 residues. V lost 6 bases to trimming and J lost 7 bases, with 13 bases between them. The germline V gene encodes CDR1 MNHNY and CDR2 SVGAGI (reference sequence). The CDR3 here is CASSLKPGEQYF. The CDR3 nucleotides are TGTGCCAGCAGCCTTAAGCCTGGGGAGCAGTACTTC.

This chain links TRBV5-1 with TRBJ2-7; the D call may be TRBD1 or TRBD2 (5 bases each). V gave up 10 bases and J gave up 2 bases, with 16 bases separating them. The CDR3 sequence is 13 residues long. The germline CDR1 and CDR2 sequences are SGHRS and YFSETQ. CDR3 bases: TGCGCCTCCCGGGGCGGCGGCACCTACGAGCAGTACTTC. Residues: CASRGGGTYEQYF.

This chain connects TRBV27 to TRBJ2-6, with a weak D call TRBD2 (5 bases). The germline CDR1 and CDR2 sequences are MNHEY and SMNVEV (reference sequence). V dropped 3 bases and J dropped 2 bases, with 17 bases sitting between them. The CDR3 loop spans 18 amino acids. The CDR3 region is CASSLEWENLPGANVLTF. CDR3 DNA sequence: TGTGCCAGCAGTTTGGAGTGGGAGAATTTACCTGGGGCCAACGTCCTGACTTTC.

CDR3 amino acids: CASNSGAEREQYF. CDR3 bases: TGCGCCAGCAACTCCGGGGCGGAACGCGAGCAGTACTTC. V is TRBV5-1 and J is TRBJ2-7, with D possibly being TRBD1 or TRBD2 (5 bases each). V lost 6 bases to trimming and J lost 6 bases, with 16 bases between them. Germline CDR1 SGHRS, CDR2 YFSETQ. The CDR3 is made up of 13 amino acids.

The DNA for the CDR3 is TGTGCCAGCAGTGAAGGGCGGACGGAGAAAAACATTCAGTACTTC. This sequence encodes CASSEGRTEKNIQYF. This chain uses TRBV6-1 with TRBJ2-4; D call uncertain. CDR1 and CDR2 (germline): MNHNS, SASEGT. Trimming took 1 base from V and 4 from J, leaving 11 bases between them. CDR3 length equals 15 residues.

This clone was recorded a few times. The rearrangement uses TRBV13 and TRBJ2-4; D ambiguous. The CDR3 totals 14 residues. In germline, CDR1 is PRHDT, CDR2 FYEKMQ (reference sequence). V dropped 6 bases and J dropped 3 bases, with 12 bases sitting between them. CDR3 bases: TGTGCCAGCAGTAGGACCGCGGTCAAAAACATTCAGTACTTC. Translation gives CASSRTAVKNIQYF.

This CDR3 is CASTPDPDSLSTDTQYF. The CDR3 coding sequence is TGCGCCAGCACCCCAGACCCCGACAGCCTGAGCACAGATACGCAGTATTTT. The rearrangement joins TRBV5-1 to TRBJ2-3; the D gene is possibly TRBD1 (5 bases). CDR1 is SGHRS, CDR2 YFSETQ, per germline. V was trimmed by 6 bases and J by 0 bases, leaving 20 bases between them. The CDR3 consists of 17 residues. The variable domain in full, completed from reference TRBV5-1 and TRBJ2-3, reads KAGVTQTPRYLIKTRGQQVTLSCSPISGHRSVSWYQQTPGQGLQFLFEYFSETQRNKGNFPGRFSGRQFSNSRSEMNVSTLELGDSALYLCASTPDPDSLSTDTQYFGPGTRLTVL.

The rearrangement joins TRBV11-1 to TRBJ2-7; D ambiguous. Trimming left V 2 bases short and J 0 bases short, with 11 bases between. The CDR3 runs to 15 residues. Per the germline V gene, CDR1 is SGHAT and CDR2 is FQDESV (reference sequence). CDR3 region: CASSLTPSSSYEQYF. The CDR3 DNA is TGTGCCAGCAGCTTAACACCGTCAAGCTCCTACGAGCAGTACTTC. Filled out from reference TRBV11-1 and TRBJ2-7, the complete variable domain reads EAEVAQSPRYKITEKSQAVAFWCDPISGHATLYWYRQILGQGPELLVQFQDESVVDDSQLPKDRFSAERLKGVDSTLKIQPAELGDSAMYLCASSLTPSSSYEQYFGPGTRLTVT.

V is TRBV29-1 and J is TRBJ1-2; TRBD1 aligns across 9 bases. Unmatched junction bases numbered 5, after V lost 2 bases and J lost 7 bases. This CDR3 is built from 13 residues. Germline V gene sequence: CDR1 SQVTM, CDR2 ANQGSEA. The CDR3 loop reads CSVEQGQGSGYTF. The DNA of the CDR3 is TGCAGCGTTGAACAGGGACAGGGAAGTGGCTACACCTTC.

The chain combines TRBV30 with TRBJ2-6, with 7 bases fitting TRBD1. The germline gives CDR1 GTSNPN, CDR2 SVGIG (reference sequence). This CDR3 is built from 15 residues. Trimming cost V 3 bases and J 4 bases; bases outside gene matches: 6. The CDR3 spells CAWSRQGYGANVLTF. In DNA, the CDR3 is TGTGCCTGGAGCCGACAGGGCTACGGGGCCAACGTCCTGACTTTC. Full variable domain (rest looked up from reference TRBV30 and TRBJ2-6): SQTIHQWPATLVQPVGSPLSLECTVEGTSNPNLYWYRQAAGRGLQLLFYSVGIGQISSEVPQNLSASRPQDRQFILSSKKLLLSDSGFYLCAWSRQGYGANVLTFGAGSRLTVL.

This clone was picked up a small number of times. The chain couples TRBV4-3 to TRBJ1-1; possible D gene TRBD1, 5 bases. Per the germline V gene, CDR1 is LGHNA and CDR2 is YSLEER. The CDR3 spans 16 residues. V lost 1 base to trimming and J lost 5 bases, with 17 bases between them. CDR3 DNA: TGCGCCAGCAGCCAAGCCCGGGACGTTAGAGAGACTGAAGCTTTCTTT. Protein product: CASSQARDVRETEAFF.

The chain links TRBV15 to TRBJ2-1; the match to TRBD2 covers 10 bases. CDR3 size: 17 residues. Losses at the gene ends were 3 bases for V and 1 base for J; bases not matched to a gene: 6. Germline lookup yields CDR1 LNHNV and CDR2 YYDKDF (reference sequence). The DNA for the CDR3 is TGTGCCACCAGCAGGGAGGCTAGCGGGGGTTCCTACAATGAGCAGTTCTTC. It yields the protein CATSREASGGSYNEQFF.

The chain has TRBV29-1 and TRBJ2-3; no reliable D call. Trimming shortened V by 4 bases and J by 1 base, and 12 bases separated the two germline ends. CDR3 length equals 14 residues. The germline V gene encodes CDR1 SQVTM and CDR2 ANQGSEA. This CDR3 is CSVAGVLRTDTQYF. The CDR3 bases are TGCAGCGTTGCTGGCGTCCTTCGCACAGATACGCAGTATTTT.

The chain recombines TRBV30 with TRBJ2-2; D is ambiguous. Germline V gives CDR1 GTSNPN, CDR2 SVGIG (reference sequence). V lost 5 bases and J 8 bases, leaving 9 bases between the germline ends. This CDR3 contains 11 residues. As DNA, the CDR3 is TGTGCCTGGCACTCCTTTGGGGAGCTGTTTTTT. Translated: CAWHSFGELFF.

CDR3 bases: TGTGCCAGGCGGGCCAGCGGGGGGGCCAATGAGCAGTTCTTC. Encoded protein: CARRASGGANEQFF. The chain uses TRBV2 and TRBJ2-1; 10 nucleotides align to TRBD2. The CDR3 has 14 amino acids. CDR1 SNHLY and CDR2 FYNNEI come from the germline V gene. V shed 9 bases and J 6 bases; nucleotides not matched to a gene: 8.

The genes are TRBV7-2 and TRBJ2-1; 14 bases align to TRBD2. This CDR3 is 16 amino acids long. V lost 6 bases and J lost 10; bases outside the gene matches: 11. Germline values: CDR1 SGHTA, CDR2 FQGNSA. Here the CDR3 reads CASRNRRLAGGHEQFF. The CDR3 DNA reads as TGTGCCAGCAGAAATCGGCGACTAGCGGGGGGGCACGAGCAGTTCTTC.

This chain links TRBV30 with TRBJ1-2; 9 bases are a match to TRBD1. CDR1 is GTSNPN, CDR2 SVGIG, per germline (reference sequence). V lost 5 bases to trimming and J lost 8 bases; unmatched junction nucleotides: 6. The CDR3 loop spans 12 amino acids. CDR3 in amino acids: CAWRDRDEGYTF. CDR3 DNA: TGTGCCTGGCGGGACAGGGATGAGGGCTACACCTTC.

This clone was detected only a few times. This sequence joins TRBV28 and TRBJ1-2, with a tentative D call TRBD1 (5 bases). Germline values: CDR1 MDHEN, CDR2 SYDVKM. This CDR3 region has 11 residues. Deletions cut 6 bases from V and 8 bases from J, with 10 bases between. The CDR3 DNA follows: TGTGCCAGCAGCGGGACTCGGGGCTACACCTTC. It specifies CASSGTRGYTF.

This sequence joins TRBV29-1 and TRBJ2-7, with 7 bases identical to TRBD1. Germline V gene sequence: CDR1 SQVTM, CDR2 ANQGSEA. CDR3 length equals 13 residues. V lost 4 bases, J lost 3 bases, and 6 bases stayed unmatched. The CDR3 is CSVAGQTGYEQYF. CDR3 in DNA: TGCAGCGTTGCGGGACAGACCGGCTACGAGCAGTACTTC.

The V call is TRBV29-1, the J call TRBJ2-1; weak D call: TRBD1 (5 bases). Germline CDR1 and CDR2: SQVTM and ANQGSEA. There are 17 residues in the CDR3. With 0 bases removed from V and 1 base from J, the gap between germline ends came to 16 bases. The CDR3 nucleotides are TGCAGCGTTGAAGATCTTGCAGGGTTCCAGTCCTACAATGAGCAGTTCTTC. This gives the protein CSVEDLAGFQSYNEQFF.